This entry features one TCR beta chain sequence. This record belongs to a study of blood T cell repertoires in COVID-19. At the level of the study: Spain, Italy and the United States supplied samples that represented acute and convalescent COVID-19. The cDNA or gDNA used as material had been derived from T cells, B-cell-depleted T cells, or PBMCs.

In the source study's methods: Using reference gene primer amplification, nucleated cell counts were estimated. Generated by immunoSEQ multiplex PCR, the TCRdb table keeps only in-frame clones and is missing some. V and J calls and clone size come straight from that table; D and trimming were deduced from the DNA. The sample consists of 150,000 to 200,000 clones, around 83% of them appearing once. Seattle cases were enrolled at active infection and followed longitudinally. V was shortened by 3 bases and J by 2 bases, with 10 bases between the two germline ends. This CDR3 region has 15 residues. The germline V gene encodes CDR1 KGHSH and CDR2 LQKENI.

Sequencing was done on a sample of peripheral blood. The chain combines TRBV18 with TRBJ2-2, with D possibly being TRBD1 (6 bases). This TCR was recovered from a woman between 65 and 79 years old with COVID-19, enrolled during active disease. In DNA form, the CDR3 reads TGTGCCAGCTCACCTCCAGGGGTAAACACCGGGGAGCTGTTTTTT. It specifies CASSPPGVNTGELFF.